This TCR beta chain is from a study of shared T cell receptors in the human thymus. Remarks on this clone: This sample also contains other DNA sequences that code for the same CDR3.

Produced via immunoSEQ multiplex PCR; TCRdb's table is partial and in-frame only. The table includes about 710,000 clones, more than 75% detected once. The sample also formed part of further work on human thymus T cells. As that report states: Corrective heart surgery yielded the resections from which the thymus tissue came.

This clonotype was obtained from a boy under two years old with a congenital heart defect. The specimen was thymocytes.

The CDR3 DNA reads TGCAGCGTTGAGGGAACAGGGGACGAGCAGTACTTC. As protein: CSVEGTGDEQYF. V gene TRBV29-1 combines with J gene TRBJ2-7, with 7 bases fitting TRBD1. This CDR3 has 12 residues. CDR1 and CDR2 (germline): SQVTM, ANQGSEA. J gave up 5 bases and V 3 bases, and 4 bases lay outside the gene matches.